These 25 T cell receptor beta chains came from one sample sequenced in a study of neoadjuvant anti-PD-1 for oral cavity cancer. This table comes from immunoSEQ multiplex PCR, and its TCRdb copy is limited to in-frame clones, with some not included. This sample has around 81,000 clones; less than 85% occur once, and the top ten carry about 3.1%. The specimen was PBMCs, collected before nivolumab (anti-PD-1) treatment. Receptor source: a person aged 35-80 years with oral cavity squamous cell carcinoma.

The chain combines TRBV6-6 with TRBJ2-2; D ambiguous. The CDR3 loop spans 12 amino acids. V lost 7 bases and J 7 bases, leaving 10 bases between the germline ends. Germline V gene lookup returns CDR1 MNHNY and CDR2 SVGAGI (reference sequence). This CDR3 is CASKDWDGELFF. CDR3 DNA: TGTGCCAGCAAGGATTGGGACGGGGAGCTGTTTTTT.

V gene TRBV6-6 combines with J gene TRBJ2-7; 7 positions match TRBD2. V shed 7 bases and J 5 bases; nucleotides not matched to a gene: 11. The CDR3 totals 14 residues. Looked up from germline, CDR1 is MNHNY and CDR2 is SVGAGI (reference sequence). The CDR3 DNA sequence: TGTGCCAGCACCGCACCCGGACTAGTAAACGAGCAGTACTTC. It is translated as CASTAPGLVNEQYF.

This clone showed up just a few times. V is TRBV2 and J is TRBJ2-7; D is possibly TRBD2 (6 bases). This CDR3 is 13 amino acids long. V was cut by 8 bases and J by 1 base, with 12 bases left in between. Per germline, CDR1 SNHLY and CDR2 FYNNEI. CDR3 DNA sequence: TGTGCCAGCGGAGCGGGTCTATCCTACGAGCAGTACTTC. Residues: CASGAGLSYEQYF.

The chain combines TRBV7-9 with TRBJ1-2, with a tentative D call TRBD1 (5 bases). The CDR3 has 13 amino acids. V shed 6 bases and J shed 3 bases, with 11 bases lying between them. Germline V gives CDR1 SEHNR, CDR2 FQNEAQ (reference sequence). The CDR3, as DNA: TGTGCCAGCAGAGAAGAGGGGTACTATGGCTACACCTTC. Amino acid sequence: CASREEGYYGYTF.

The V and J genes are TRBV11-2 and TRBJ1-5, with D unclear. Trimming pared 0 bases from V and 3 bases from J, leaving 9 bases between. CDR3 size: 15 residues. Germline-derived CDR1 and CDR2 are SGHAT and FQNNGV. The CDR3 sequence is CASSLDRTDNQPQHF. In DNA form, the CDR3 reads TGTGCCAGCAGCTTAGATCGGACGGACAATCAGCCCCAGCATTTT.

The chain carries TRBV28 and TRBJ2-7, with TRBD2 matching 8 bases. Germline V CDR1 and CDR2: MDHEN, SYDVKM. The CDR3 totals 16 residues. The ends lost 3 bases at V and 1 base at J; junction bases unmatched: 8. The CDR3 region is CASSFALAVLSYEQYF. Here the CDR3 DNA reads TGTGCCAGCAGTTTCGCACTAGCGGTCCTTTCCTACGAGCAGTACTTC.

At least ten counts were recorded for this clone. The chain recombines TRBV27 with TRBJ1-2; D may be TRBD1 (5 bases). The V end lost 3 bases, the J end lost 2 bases, and 7 bases lay between the germline ends. CDR1 MNHEY and CDR2 SMNVEV come from the germline V gene (reference sequence). There are 13 residues in the CDR3. The CDR3 DNA is TGTGCCAGCAGTTTGGACAAGAACTATGGCTACACCTTC. As protein: CASSLDKNYGYTF.

The rearrangement links TRBV7-9 to TRBJ1-2, with D possibly matching TRBD1 (5 bases). The CDR3 loop spans 13 amino acids. Germline values: CDR1 SEHNR, CDR2 FQNEAQ (reference sequence). With 2 bases removed from V and 6 bases from J, the gap between germline ends came to 10 bases. The CDR3 DNA reads TGTGCCAGCAGCTTACAGGCAGGGCATGGCTACACCTTC. As protein: CASSLQAGHGYTF. The variable domain in full, with the rest retrieved from reference TRBV7-9 and TRBJ1-2, is DTGVSQNPRHKITKRGQNVTFRCDPISEHNRLYWYRQTLGQGPEFLTYFQNEAQLEKSRLLSDRFSAERPKGSFSTLEIQRTEQGDSAMYLCASSLQAGHGYTFGSGTRLTVV.

The rearrangement joins TRBV19 to TRBJ1-2, with 9 bases matching TRBD1. Germline trimming cut 5 bases from V and 6 bases from J; bases unmatched to any gene: 10. CDR1 LNHDA and CDR2 SQIVND come from the germline V gene (reference sequence). The CDR3 length is 15 residues. CDR3 DNA sequence: TGTGCCAGTAGTCCGAAAACCACAGGGGGCAATGGCTACACCTTC. Translated, it gives CASSPKTTGGNGYTF.

The V and J genes are TRBV20-1 and TRBJ2-2; D not resolved. In germline, CDR1 is DFQATT, CDR2 SNEGSKA (reference sequence). This CDR3 spans 11 amino acids. V lost 6 bases and J lost 6, with 8 bases in between. The CDR3 coding sequence is TGCAGTGCCCTTGGGCCCGGGGAGCTGTTTTTT. As protein: CSALGPGELFF.

This rearrangement joins TRBV6-4 to TRBJ2-3; 8 bases fit TRBD2. Germline V CDR1 and CDR2: MRHNA, SNTAGT. This CDR3 is 15 amino acids long. Trimming at V came to 6 bases and at J to 2 bases, leaving 7 bases not matched to a gene. CDR3 in amino acids: CASRPLAGTTDTQYF. The CDR3, as DNA: TGTGCCAGCAGACCCCTAGCGGGCACCACAGATACGCAGTATTTT.

The chain recombines TRBV20-1 with TRBJ2-1, with 7 positions matching TRBD2. V shed 6 bases and J 4 bases; nucleotides not matched to a gene: 0. Germline V gene sequence: CDR1 DFQATT, CDR2 SNEGSKA (reference sequence). This CDR3 spans 11 amino acids. In DNA, the CDR3 is TGCAGTGCGGGACTATACAATGAGCAGTTCTTC. As protein: CSAGLYNEQFF.

The chain employs TRBV28 and TRBJ1-2; no clear D. Trimming took 4 bases from V and 4 from J, leaving 7 bases between them. The V gene's germline CDR1 is MDHEN and CDR2 SYDVKM. This CDR3 is 12 amino acids long. The CDR3 DNA follows: TGTGCCAGCAGTTGGAGTGGCTATGGCTACACCTTC. This encodes CASSWSGYGYTF.

The V and J genes are TRBV5-6 and TRBJ2-3; the D is unclear. The germline gives CDR1 SGHDT, CDR2 YYEEEE. The CDR3 is made up of 13 amino acids. The V gene lost 0 bases and the J gene lost 0 bases, with 2 bases spanning the gap. CDR3 loop: CASSLGSTDTQYF. CDR3 sequence (DNA): TGTGCCAGCAGCTTGGGAAGCACAGATACGCAGTATTTT. The full variable domain, completed using reference TRBV5-6 and TRBJ2-3, is DAGVTQSPTHLIKTRGQQVTLRCSPKSGHDTVSWYQQALGQGPQFIFQYYEEEERQRGNFPDRFSGHQFPNYSSELNVNALLLGDSALYLCASSLGSTDTQYFGPGTRLTVL.

The chain employs TRBV7-9 and TRBJ2-5; D is ambiguous. This CDR3 is built from 14 residues. Trimming left V 1 base short and J 0 bases short, with 6 bases between. CDR1 is SEHNR, CDR2 FQNEAQ, per germline (reference sequence). The CDR3 DNA is TGTGCCAGCAGCTTAGGACTTTACCAAGAGACCCAGTACTTC. Amino acids: CASSLGLYQETQYF.

The chain employs TRBV28 and TRBJ1-1; maybe TRBD1 (5 bases). The CDR3 has 15 residues. The germline CDR1 and CDR2 sequences are MDHEN and SYDVKM. Trimming removed 4 bases from V and 4 bases from J, with 16 bases in between. CDR3: CASSSTGKGLTEAFF. In nucleotides, the CDR3 is TGTGCCAGCAGTTCCACGGGGAAGGGGCTCACTGAAGCTTTCTTT.

The V gene is TRBV2, the J gene TRBJ2-1, with TRBD1 matching over 9 bases. Germline CDR1 reads SNHLY; CDR2 reads FYNNEI. Trimming removed 6 bases from V and 8 bases from J; junction bases left unmatched: 2. CDR3 length equals 12 residues. The CDR3 protein is CASRGQGYEQFF. The CDR3 DNA reads as TGTGCCAGCAGGGGACAGGGATATGAGCAGTTCTTC.

This chain links TRBV7-9 with TRBJ1-2, with 10 bases aligning to TRBD1. The V segment lost 1 base and the J segment 7 bases; nucleotides outside the gene matches: 3. The CDR3 loop spans 14 amino acids. Germline V gene lookup returns CDR1 SEHNR and CDR2 FQNEAQ (reference sequence). Written as DNA, the CDR3 is TGTGCCAGCAGCTTAGAGGGACAGGGGACTGGCTACACCTTC. Its translation is CASSLEGQGTGYTF.

This sequence joins TRBV6-1 and TRBJ1-1, with D maybe TRBD1 (5 bases). This CDR3 has 14 residues. The germline V gene has CDR1 MNHNS and CDR2 SASEGT. V shed 7 bases and J shed 1 base, with 13 bases lying between them. The CDR3 DNA follows: TGTGCCAGCACCCCAAGTCAGGGGAACACTGAAGCTTTCTTT. Its protein is CASTPSQGNTEAFF.

The V and J genes are TRBV28 and TRBJ2-2, with 8 bases aligning to TRBD2. J gave up 6 bases and V 6 bases, and 12 bases lay outside the gene matches. This CDR3 has 16 amino acids. Per the germline V gene, CDR1 is MDHEN and CDR2 is SYDVKM. In DNA, the CDR3 is TGTGCCAGCAGGTTGAGGACTAGCAGTACACCCGGGGAGCTGTTTTTT. Protein sequence: CASRLRTSSTPGELFF.

The chain links TRBV29-1 to TRBJ2-6; unclear D gene. V was pared by 3 bases and J by 0 bases, with 9 bases between. The length of the CDR3 is 15 residues. Germline CDR1 and CDR2: SQVTM and ANQGSEA. CDR3 region: CSVDSLGSGANVLTF. The CDR3 coding sequence is TGCAGCGTTGATTCGCTAGGCTCTGGGGCCAACGTCCTGACTTTC. The full variable domain, completed using reference TRBV29-1 and TRBJ2-6, is SAVISQKPSRDICQRGTSLTIQCQVDSQVTMMFWYRQQPGQSLTLIATANQGSEATYESGFVIDKFPISRPNLTFSTLTVSNMSPEDSSIYLCSVDSLGSGANVLTFGAGSRLTVL.

The chain links TRBV10-3 to TRBJ2-2; D is possibly TRBD2 (5 bases). Deletions cut 4 bases from V and 2 bases from J, with 11 bases between. The germline V gene encodes CDR1 ENHRY and CDR2 SYGVKD. The CDR3 runs to 15 residues. In nucleotides, the CDR3 is TGTGCCATCAGTGGTGTGGGGAGTAACACCGGGGAGCTGTTTTTT. It codes for CAISGVGSNTGELFF.

This chain connects TRBV6-6 to TRBJ1-5; D call uncertain. Trimming removed 7 bases from V and 3 bases from J, with 7 bases in between. This CDR3 has 12 residues. Germline values: CDR1 MNHNY, CDR2 SVGAGI (reference sequence). CDR3 protein: CASTANNQPQHF. The DNA for the CDR3 is TGTGCCAGCACCGCTAACAATCAGCCCCAGCATTTT.

The chain couples TRBV6-1 to TRBJ2-1, with 8 positions matching TRBD2. The CDR3 runs 17 residues. With 4 bases clipped from V and 0 bases from J, the junction kept 8 bases outside the gene matches. CDR1 and CDR2 from the germline V gene are MNHNS and SASEGT. In DNA, the CDR3 is TGTGCCAGCAGTGGCACTAGCGGCCGTAGCTCCTACAATGAGCAGTTCTTC. As protein: CASSGTSGRSSYNEQFF.

This chain connects TRBV2 to TRBJ1-5, with TRBD1 matching 8 bases. The junction had 6 bases not matched to a gene; V was cut back by 5 bases and J by 0 bases. Germline-derived CDR1 and CDR2 are SNHLY and FYNNEI. This CDR3 comprises 16 residues. CDR3: CASSSTGTGSNQPQHF. CDR3 coding DNA: TGTGCCAGCAGTTCGACCGGGACAGGTAGCAATCAGCCCCAGCATTTT.